This TCR beta chain was sequenced for a study of blood T cells in healthy people across ages. The table lists this clonotype with a count of one. The antigen is unknown. The second PCR ran roughly 7 to 11 cycles with a sample-barcoded 5' primer and J-beta primers. TCRdb re-called the 5' RACE reads through MiXCR, storing one row per CDR3 protein. The table records fewer than 900,000 distinct CDR3 sequences, approximately 50% of them present only once. Overall study findings and caveats: Fewer expanded clones and more diversity marked long-lived versus aged donors. From one million sequenced T cells, diversity estimates were lower bounds.

Sequenced sample: blood. This receptor was obtained from a woman aged 55-75 years in good health.

The CDR3: CASSTARGRAQETQYF. The CDR3 nucleotides are TGTGCCAGCAGTACCGCCCGGGGCAGGGCTCAAGAGACCCAGTACTTC. The V gene is TRBV6-6, the J gene TRBJ2-5, with D perhaps being TRBD1 or TRBD2 (5 bases each). Germline V gene lookup returns CDR1 MNHNY and CDR2 SVGAGI (reference sequence). V shed 5 bases and J shed 2 bases, with 18 bases lying between them. This CDR3 contains 16 residues.